The clone carrying this TCR beta chain was recorded at least ten times. Its antigen is undetermined. This sample is drawn from a study of early T cells in non-severe SARS-CoV-2 infection. Study overall: The authors sequenced bulk RNA from unsorted whole blood, leaving chains unpaired. General observations from the study: Lookups in VDJdb leaned toward anti-spike CD8 responses and missed private and CD4 specificities.

TCRdb re-called the 5' RACE reads through MiXCR, storing one row per CDR3 protein. The sample consists of approximately 76,000 distinct CDR3 sequences, around 13% of them appearing once. Sample: whole blood. This sequence was found in an adult who was a healthcare worker with PCR-confirmed SARS-CoV-2 infection or an uninfected control (not recorded which).

This CDR3 is CASTGRAHEKLFF. The CDR3 DNA reads as TGTGCCAGCACTGGGCGGGCGCACGAAAAACTGTTTTTT. The genes are TRBV6-5 and TRBJ1-4; the D is unclear. The germline V gene encodes CDR1 MNHEY and CDR2 SVGAGI. The CDR3 is 13 residues long. V lost 7 bases, J lost 8 bases, and 14 bases lay in between.